Given below is one T cell receptor beta chain in context. PCR amplification relied on 60 Vbeta primers (plus 13 Jbeta primers). The table came from immunoSEQ multiplex PCR; TCRdb's copy has only in-frame clones and leaves some out. The table includes about 180,000 clones, 80% detected once. This record belongs to a study of cytomegalovirus exposure and HLA in healthy donors. The CDR3 is made up of 14 amino acids. Trimming removed 0 bases from V and 2 bases from J, with 9 bases in between. CDR1 GTSNPN and CDR2 SVGIG come from the germline V gene (reference sequence). Sequenced material: PBMCs. The origin of this receptor is a woman aged 25 to 39 in good health and CMV-seronegative. The V gene is TRBV30, the J gene TRBJ2-3; TRBD2 might be the D (5 bases). CDR3: CAWSVGADTDTQYF. The CDR3 DNA follows: TGTGCCTGGAGTGTTGGAGCGGACACAGATACGCAGTATTTT. The variable domain in full, completed from reference TRBV30 and TRBJ2-3, reads SQTIHQWPATLVQPVGSPLSLECTVEGTSNPNLYWYRQAAGRGLQLLFYSVGIGQISSEVPQNLSASRPQDRQFILSSKKLLLSDSGFYLCAWSVGADTDTQYFGPGTRLTVL.